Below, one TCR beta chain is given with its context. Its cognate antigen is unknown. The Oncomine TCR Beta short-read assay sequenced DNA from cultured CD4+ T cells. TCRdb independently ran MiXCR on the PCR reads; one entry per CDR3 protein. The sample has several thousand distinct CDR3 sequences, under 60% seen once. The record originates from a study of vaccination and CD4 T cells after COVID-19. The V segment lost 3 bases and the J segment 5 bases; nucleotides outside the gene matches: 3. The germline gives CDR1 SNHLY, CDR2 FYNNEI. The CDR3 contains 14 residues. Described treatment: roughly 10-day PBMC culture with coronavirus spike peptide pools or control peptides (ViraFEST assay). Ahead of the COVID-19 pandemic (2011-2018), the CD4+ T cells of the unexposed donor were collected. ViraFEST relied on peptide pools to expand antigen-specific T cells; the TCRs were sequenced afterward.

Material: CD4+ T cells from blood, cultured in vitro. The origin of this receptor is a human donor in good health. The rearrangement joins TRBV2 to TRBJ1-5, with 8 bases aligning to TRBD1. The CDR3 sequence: CASSEDREDQPQHF. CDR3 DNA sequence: TGTGCCAGCAGTGAGGACAGGGAAGATCAGCCCCAGCATTTT.